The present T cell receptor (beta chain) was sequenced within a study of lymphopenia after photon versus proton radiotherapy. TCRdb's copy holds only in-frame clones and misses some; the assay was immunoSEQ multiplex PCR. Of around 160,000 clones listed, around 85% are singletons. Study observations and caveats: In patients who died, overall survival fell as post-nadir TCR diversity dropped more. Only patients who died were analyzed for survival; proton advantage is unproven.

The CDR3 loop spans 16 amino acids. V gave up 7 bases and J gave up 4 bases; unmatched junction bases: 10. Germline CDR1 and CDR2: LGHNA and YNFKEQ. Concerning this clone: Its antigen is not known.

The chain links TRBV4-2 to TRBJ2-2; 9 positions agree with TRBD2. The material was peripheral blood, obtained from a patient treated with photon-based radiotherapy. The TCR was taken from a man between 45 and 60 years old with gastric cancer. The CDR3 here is CASNRRGSGGTGELFF. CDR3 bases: TGTGCCAGCAACCGCCGGGGTAGCGGGGGCACCGGGGAGCTGTTTTTT.